This TCR beta chain was sequenced for a study of T cell responses to AZD1222 COVID-19 vaccine. Profiled with immunoSEQ multiplex PCR; TCRdb holds only in-frame clones, not every one. Among about 140,000 clones listed, around 85% were seen once. General study points: Two AZD1222 administrations were followed by greater Spike-specific TCR breadth and depth.

In regard to this clone: Its antigen is unknown.

The sequences come from peripheral blood, collected 28 days after the second dose of the MenACWY control vaccine. This receptor was taken from an adult who received the MenACWY meningococcal vaccine as a control.

The CDR3 nucleotides are TGTGCCAGCAGGCAGGGAGACTATGGCTACACCTTC. Translating gives CASRQGDYGYTF. This chain links TRBV2 with TRBJ1-2; D may be TRBD1 (5 bases). V was cut by 6 bases and J by 3 bases, with 8 bases left in between. This CDR3 region has 12 residues. From germline, CDR1 is SNHLY and CDR2 FYNNEI.